This T cell receptor beta chain stems from a study of shared clonotypes between healthy human individuals. At the level of the study: Per donor, CD8 memory used one plate, CD8 naive used two, CD4 memory used three and CD4 naive used three. Regarding the study as a whole: Larger estimated richness was generally recorded for naive subsets relative to memory subsets.

Each replicate PCR on the sorted subsets used roughly 200 ng DNA (around 31,000 T cell genomes). Original processing methods: Filtering differed for immunoSEQ, which gave only junction sequences without quality scores. Only in-frame clones appear in the TCRdb table, and some are missing; sequencing was by immunoSEQ multiplex PCR. V and J calls and clone size are as listed in that table; D and trimming were resolved from the DNA. The sample lists about 2.3 million clones, approximately 90% occurring once. Concerning this clone: The antigen remains undetermined.

This sequence originates from a man between 18 and 29 years old in good health. Some clones in this sample may be carry-over from other donors' samples. Sequencing was done on a sample of naive CD4+ T cells from PBMCs. Subset here: CD45RA+ positively selected.

The CDR3: CASTDRGREDTQYF. CDR3 DNA sequence: TGTGCCAGCACAGACAGGGGGCGAGAAGATACGCAGTATTTT. The rearrangement uses TRBV5-8 and TRBJ2-3; 10 bases fit TRBD1. In germline, CDR1 is SGHTS, CDR2 YDEGEE. The J segment lost 5 bases and the V segment lost 6 bases, leaving 6 bases of the junction unmatched. This CDR3 is built from 14 residues.